The 22 T cell receptor beta chains below were found in one sample sequenced in a study of PD-1 and CTLA-4 blockade in melanoma. The data were produced by immunoSEQ multiplex PCR, yet TCRdb's version contains in-frame clones alone and is incomplete. The top ten clones hold about 8.5% of a sample with 25,000 to 35,000 clones, 85% to 90% of them seen once. Material: CD8+ T cells from peripheral blood, obtained before anti-PD-1 treatment. The receptor set was obtained from a human donor with melanoma.

The CDR3 sequence is CASSLGGDYGYTF. CDR3 sequence (DNA): TGTGCCAGCAGCTTAGGGGGTGACTATGGCTACACCTTC. The gene calls are TRBV7-9 and TRBJ1-2; the D is unclear. V was trimmed by 1 base and J by 3 bases, leaving 6 bases between them. CDR3 size: 13 residues. Germline-derived CDR1 and CDR2 are SEHNR and FQNEAQ (reference sequence).

V is TRBV5-5 and J is TRBJ2-7, with D possibly being TRBD1 (5 bases). V gave up 0 bases and J gave up 6 bases, with 10 bases separating them. Germline CDR1 reads SGHKS; CDR2 reads YYEKEE (reference sequence). The CDR3 has 13 residues. The CDR3 sequence: CASSLGTNVEQYF. The CDR3 DNA reads as TGTGCCAGCAGCTTGGGGACAAACGTCGAGCAGTACTTC.

The chain carries TRBV7-6 and TRBJ2-3, with 8 bases that match TRBD2. Germline V gene sequence: CDR1 SGHVS, CDR2 FNYEAQ. The CDR3 has 16 amino acids. Trimming at V came to 0 bases and at J to 6 bases, leaving 8 bases not matched to a gene. Written as DNA, the CDR3 is TGTGCCAGCAGCTTAGCGTACAGCGGGAGCGGGGATACGCAGTATTTT. This sequence encodes CASSLAYSGSGDTQYF.

V usage is TRBV19 and J usage is TRBJ1-6; D not resolved. This CDR3 region has 15 residues. Germline CDR1 and CDR2: LNHDA and SQIVND (reference sequence). V was shortened by 7 bases and J by 6 bases, with 16 bases between the two germline ends. CDR3 residues: CASTKLAEGNSPLHF. The CDR3 region has the DNA TGTGCCAGTACCAAGTTGGCGGAGGGTAATTCACCCCTCCACTTT.

A remark on this clone: The junction and the germline gene differ at one end; a read error may be behind it. The gene calls are TRBV27 and TRBJ1-1; the D is unclear. CDR3 size: 13 residues. The V gene's germline CDR1 is MNHEY and CDR2 SMNVEV (reference sequence). The CDR3 sequence is CASSISSNTEAFF. The CDR3 region has the DNA TGTGCCAGCAGTATATCTTCGAACACTGAAGCTTTCTTT.

The chain is built from TRBV18 and TRBJ1-5, with unresolved D. Trimming removed 0 bases from V and 3 bases from J, with 9 bases in between. The CDR3 extends over 15 amino acids. In germline, CDR1 is KGHSH, CDR2 LQKENI. The CDR3 reads CASSPPNSPNQPQHF. The CDR3 DNA follows: TGTGCCAGCTCACCACCTAACAGCCCCAATCAGCCCCAGCATTTT.

Notes on this clone: Other DNA sequences from this sample encode an identical CDR3 as well. V gene TRBV19 combines with J gene TRBJ2-1, with a tentative D call TRBD1 (6 bases). CDR3 length equals 15 residues. Germline CDR1 and CDR2: LNHDA and SQIVND (reference sequence). Trimming removed 1 base from V and 4 bases from J, with 11 bases in between. The CDR3 nucleotides read TGTGCCAGTAGTATAGTACAGGGCCTTTACAATGAGCAGTTCTTC. Translated, it gives CASSIVQGLYNEQFF.

The J gene is TRBJ2-7, the V gene TRBV4-1; a possible D gene is TRBD2 (7 bases). This CDR3 spans 13 amino acids. The germline gives CDR1 MGHRA, CDR2 YSYEKL. With 5 bases removed from V and 11 bases from J, the gap between germline ends came to 19 bases. Written as DNA, the CDR3 is TGCGCCAGCAGCTTCTCCGCGGGGGCCCATGAGTACTTC. Protein sequence: CASSFSAGAHEYF.

J is TRBJ1-3 and V is TRBV25-1; 7 bases align to TRBD1. Germline V lookup: CDR1 MGHDK, CDR2 SYGVNS. This CDR3 contains 15 residues. V was clipped by 6 bases and J by 0 bases; unmatched bases: 5. CDR3 amino acids: CASRGQRLSGNTIYF. The DNA of the CDR3 is TGTGCCAGCAGGGGACAGCGCCTCTCTGGAAACACCATATATTTT.

The chain joins TRBV7-9 to TRBJ2-4; D is uncertain. The CDR3 runs 12 residues. The V gene lost 6 bases and the J gene lost 5 bases, with 8 bases spanning the gap. Germline values: CDR1 SEHNR, CDR2 FQNEAQ (reference sequence). CDR3 nucleotide sequence: TGTGCCAGCAGTTATTGGGAAAACATTCAGTACTTC. Its protein is CASSYWENIQYF.

The V and J genes are TRBV14 and TRBJ2-5; D remains ambiguous. Germline V gene sequence: CDR1 SGHDN, CDR2 FVKESK. Trimming stripped 1 base from V and 2 bases from J, with 2 bases between. CDR3 size: 12 residues. CDR3 in DNA: TGTGCCAGCAGCCAAGTTCAAGAGACCCAGTACTTC. Protein: CASSQVQETQYF.

The chain couples TRBV4-1 to TRBJ1-3; the D gene is possibly TRBD1 (6 bases). The CDR3 has 16 residues. V lost 3 bases and J lost 2, with 14 bases in between. Germline-derived CDR1 and CDR2 are MGHRA and YSYEKL. CDR3 nucleotides: TGCGCCAGCAGCCACCCAACGGACAGAACTGGAAACACCATATATTTT. Translated, it gives CASSHPTDRTGNTIYF.

This clone came up a few times. This rearrangement joins TRBV28 to TRBJ1-5, with 8 bases that match TRBD1. The CDR3 runs 14 residues. The germline V gene encodes CDR1 MDHEN and CDR2 SYDVKM. The J segment lost 6 bases and the V segment lost 7 bases, leaving 8 bases of the junction unmatched. This CDR3 is CASTDTGGGQPQHF. CDR3 DNA: TGTGCCAGCACCGATACAGGGGGGGGTCAGCCCCAGCATTTT.

The chain combines TRBV11-2 with TRBJ2-7; 13 bases are shared with TRBD2. Per germline, CDR1 SGHAT and CDR2 FQNNGV. The V and J ends lost 7 bases and 6 bases, in that order; junction bases with no gene match: 3. The length of the CDR3 is 13 residues. The chain's CDR3 is CASTRLAGGEQYF. The CDR3 bases are TGTGCCAGCACCCGACTAGCGGGAGGCGAGCAGTACTTC.

V and J are TRBV15 and TRBJ2-5, with 7 bases lining up with TRBD2. The V segment lost 3 bases and the J segment 1 base; nucleotides outside the gene matches: 2. The CDR3 is made up of 14 amino acids. The germline V gene has CDR1 LNHNV and CDR2 YYDKDF (reference sequence). CDR3 nucleotides: TGTGCCACCAGCAGGGGGACTATCCAAGAGACCCAGTACTTC. Translated: CATSRGTIQETQYF.

CDR3 nucleotides: TGTGCCAGCAGTTACGGGGAGGGCAGTACAGCTTTCTTT. The encoded protein is CASSYGEGSTAFF. V and J are TRBV6-5 and TRBJ1-1; D is uncertain. The V end lost 2 bases, the J end lost 10 bases, and 14 bases lay between the germline ends. CDR1 and CDR2 from the germline V gene are MNHEY and SVGAGI. The CDR3 sequence is 13 residues long.

This chain connects TRBV6-1 to TRBJ1-1, with D perhaps matching TRBD1 (6 bases). Trimming removed 6 bases at V and 4 bases at J, with 12 bases between. Germline lookup yields CDR1 MNHNS and CDR2 SASEGT. This CDR3 is built from 13 residues. The CDR3, as DNA: TGTGCCAGCAGCCCGGACAGACTCACTGAAGCTTTCTTT. Protein sequence: CASSPDRLTEAFF.

The chain links TRBV14 to TRBJ2-7; D gene ambiguous. The CDR3 is 20 residues long. V was shortened by 1 base and J by 0 bases, with 25 bases between the two germline ends. From germline, CDR1 is SGHDN and CDR2 FVKESK. The CDR3 spells CASSQGMETSNAPSSYEQYF. CDR3 DNA: TGTGCCAGCAGCCAAGGTATGGAGACATCGAATGCCCCCAGCTCCTACGAGCAGTACTTC.

The chain is built from TRBV4-1 and TRBJ1-1; D is unresolved. The CDR3 consists of 14 residues. Germline V gives CDR1 MGHRA, CDR2 YSYEKL. V lost 0 bases to trimming and J lost 0 bases, with 5 bases between them. The CDR3 sequence: CASSQEGMNTEAFF. For the CDR3, the DNA is TGCGCCAGCAGCCAAGAAGGGATGAACACTGAAGCTTTCTTT.

This chain joins TRBV29-1 and TRBJ2-1; no clear D. Trimming took off 7 bases at V and 0 bases at J, with 13 bases between the two ends. From germline, CDR1 is SQVTM and CDR2 ANQGSEA. This CDR3 is 14 amino acids long. Here the CDR3 DNA reads TGCAGCGCTTTGATACCCAGCTCCTACAATGAGCAGTTCTTC. It specifies CSALIPSSYNEQFF.

The rearrangement uses TRBV6-5 and TRBJ1-2, with D possibly TRBD1 on 5 matching bases. The CDR3 contains 13 residues. CDR1 is MNHEY and CDR2 is SVGAGI in the germline V gene. Trimming removed 0 bases at V and 6 bases at J, with 8 bases between. The chain's CDR3 is CASSYSQTDGYTF. DNA for the CDR3: TGTGCCAGCAGTTACTCGCAGACAGATGGCTACACCTTC.

The chain joins TRBV28 to TRBJ2-3; perhaps TRBD2 as D (5 bases). Trimming shortened V by 6 bases and J by 2 bases, and 12 bases separated the two germline ends. Germline V gene sequence: CDR1 MDHEN, CDR2 SYDVKM. This CDR3 is 14 amino acids long. The CDR3 DNA sequence: TGTGCCAGCAGCCTAGGACTTCTCACAGATACGCAGTATTTT. Translated: CASSLGLLTDTQYF.